One and the same sample provided the 31 T cell receptor beta chains below, sequenced in a study of T cells after yellow fever vaccination. TCRdb passed the 5' RACE reads through MiXCR, listing each CDR3 protein once. Here the sample spans around 180,000 distinct CDR3 sequences, 6.2% being singletons. The specimen comprised CD4+ T cells sorted from PBMCs, sampled on the day of the first yellow fever vaccination. The receptors stem from a young man who received the YFV17D yellow fever vaccine.

This chain joins TRBV7-9 and TRBJ1-6; possibly TRBD1 for D (6 bases). This CDR3 is 14 amino acids long. Germline-derived CDR1 and CDR2 are SEHNR and FQNEAQ (reference sequence). V lost 1 base, J lost 8 bases, and 9 bases lay in between. The CDR3 reads CASSLGDTHSPLHF. The CDR3 DNA reads TGTGCCAGCAGCTTAGGGGACACTCATTCACCCCTCCACTTT.

The V gene is TRBV29-1, the J gene TRBJ2-2; no firm D call. The germline V gene has CDR1 SQVTM and CDR2 ANQGSEA. The CDR3 has 14 amino acids. Trimming shortened V by 7 bases and J by 2 bases, and 14 bases separated the two germline ends. CDR3 sequence (DNA): TGCAGCGCTGGTCGCACCACCAACACCGGGGAGCTGTTTTTT. It yields the protein CSAGRTTNTGELFF.

This clonotype was observed many times. The chain has TRBV5-1 and TRBJ2-1, with D possibly being TRBD1 or TRBD2 (5 bases each). There are 14 residues in the CDR3. CDR1 and CDR2 (germline): SGHRS, YFSETQ. V was shortened by 5 bases and J by 7 bases, with 16 bases between the two germline ends. For the CDR3, the DNA is TGCGCCAGCAGTACTAACCGGGACGCGAATGAGCAGTTCTTC. The encoded protein is CASSTNRDANEQFF.

This clonotype was seen repeatedly, ten times or more. V is TRBV5-1 and J is TRBJ2-1; 10 bases fit TRBD2. Germline-derived CDR1 and CDR2 are SGHRS and YFSETQ. The CDR3 sequence is 16 residues long. The V segment lost 5 bases and the J segment 4 bases; nucleotides outside the gene matches: 9. The CDR3 reads CASSPDTSGVYNEQFF. The CDR3 DNA is TGCGCCAGCAGTCCCGATACTAGCGGGGTGTACAATGAGCAGTTCTTC.

This clonotype occurred a few times. V and J are TRBV5-1 and TRBJ2-5; 8 bases align to TRBD1. The ends lost 0 bases at V and 4 bases at J; junction bases unmatched: 2. The CDR3 sequence is 14 residues long. Germline-derived CDR1 and CDR2 are SGHRS and YFSETQ. DNA for the CDR3: TGCGCCAGCAGCTTGGCCGGACAGGGAGAGACCCAGTACTTC. Translation gives CASSLAGQGETQYF.

The genes are TRBV7-2 and TRBJ2-7, with 7 nucleotides matching TRBD1. Germline lookup yields CDR1 SGHTA and CDR2 FQGNSA. Trimming removed 2 bases from V and 4 bases from J; junction bases left unmatched: 2. This CDR3 contains 13 residues. The CDR3 loop is CASSLQQGYEQYV. The DNA of the CDR3 is TGTGCCAGCAGCTTACAACAGGGGTACGAGCAGTACGTC.

The sample holds many counts of this clonotype. This chain joins TRBV9 and TRBJ2-5; D is unclear. Germline assignment: CDR1 SGDLS and CDR2 YYNGEE. The CDR3 spans 14 residues. Trimming shortened V by 0 bases and J by 2 bases, and 8 bases separated the two germline ends. CDR3 loop: CASSVVPEQETQYF. The CDR3 nucleotides read TGTGCCAGCAGCGTAGTCCCGGAGCAAGAGACCCAGTACTTC.

There are a few counts of this clonotype. V gene TRBV5-1 combines with J gene TRBJ2-1; D perhaps matches TRBD2 (6 bases). The V end was cut by 7 bases, the J end by 7 bases, with 18 bases between. The CDR3 runs 14 residues. Germline V CDR1 and CDR2: SGHRS, YFSETQ. The chain's CDR3 is CASHGGPEKNEQFF. DNA of the CDR3: TGCGCCAGCCACGGGGGTCCGGAGAAGAATGAGCAGTTCTTC.

The chain uses TRBV4-1 and TRBJ1-1; D is unresolved. This CDR3 is built from 14 residues. V lost 3 bases to trimming and J lost 4 bases, with 12 bases between them. The germline gives CDR1 MGHRA, CDR2 YSYEKL. CDR3 coding DNA: TGCGCCAGCAGCCATGCTACCAGGACCACTGAAGCTTTCTTT. Its protein product is CASSHATRTTEAFF.

This clonotype was seen many times. The chain couples TRBV9 to TRBJ2-1; 10 nucleotides align to TRBD2. The V segment lost 3 bases and the J segment 6 bases; nucleotides outside the gene matches: 9. The CDR3 consists of 16 residues. Per germline, CDR1 SGDLS and CDR2 YYNGEE. The CDR3 protein is CASSATSSGGFNEQFF. The CDR3 nucleotides are TGTGCCAGCAGCGCCACCTCTAGCGGGGGTTTCAATGAGCAGTTCTTC.

V gene TRBV15 combines with J gene TRBJ2-2; D gene unclear. This CDR3 has 15 amino acids. V lost 3 bases, J lost 3 bases, and 11 bases lay in between. The germline V gene encodes CDR1 LNHNV and CDR2 YYDKDF (reference sequence). The CDR3 bases are TGTGCCACCAGCAGTGGACGGCTTCACACCGGGGAGCTGTTTTTT. Translation: CATSSGRLHTGELFF. The whole variable domain, filled in from reference TRBV15 and TRBJ2-2, reads DAMVIQNPRYQVTQFGKPVTLSCSQTLNHNVMYWYQQKSSQAPKLLFHYYDKDFNNEADTPDNFQSRRPNTSFCFLDIRSPGLGDTAMYLCATSSGRLHTGELFFGEGSRLTVL.

This clonotype was detected a few times. The chain recombines TRBV9 with TRBJ1-1, with D unclear. Looked up from germline, CDR1 is SGDLS and CDR2 is YYNGEE. V was cut by 3 bases and J by 2 bases, with 14 bases left in between. The CDR3 is 15 residues long. The CDR3 nucleotides read TGTGCCAGCAGCGCCGCCCCCGATCCCAACACTGAAGCTTTCTTT. This gives the protein CASSAAPDPNTEAFF. The full variable domain, with the rest looked up from reference TRBV9 and TRBJ1-1, is DSGVTQTPKHLITATGQRVTLRCSPRSGDLSVYWYQQSLDQGLQFLIQYYNGEERAKGNILERFSAQQFPDLHSELNLSSLELGDSALYFCASSAAPDPNTEAFFGQGTRLTVV.

The chain combines TRBV5-1 with TRBJ2-1; D remains ambiguous. The germline gives CDR1 SGHRS, CDR2 YFSETQ. The CDR3 consists of 14 residues. With 2 bases removed from V and 4 bases from J, the gap between germline ends came to 10 bases. In nucleotides, the CDR3 is TGCGCCAGCAGCTTTACTCAGGTTTACAATGAGCAGTTCTTC. This gives the protein CASSFTQVYNEQFF.

This clonotype appeared many times. This chain connects TRBV9 to TRBJ2-1; TRBD2 agrees at 11 bases. The germline V gene has CDR1 SGDLS and CDR2 YYNGEE. J gave up 10 bases and V 0 bases, and 12 bases lay outside the gene matches. The CDR3 contains 17 residues. Here the CDR3 reads CASSVVGGRLAGHEQFF. The CDR3 DNA reads TGTGCCAGCAGCGTAGTAGGGGGGAGACTAGCGGGGCACGAGCAGTTCTTC.

This clonotype was counted at least ten times. This chain joins TRBV10-3 and TRBJ1-5; D is uncertain. Trimming stripped 3 bases from V and 1 base from J, with 7 bases between. This CDR3 comprises 14 residues. Germline CDR1 ENHRY, CDR2 SYGVKD. The CDR3 bases are TGTGCCATCAGTGAAGGGCCGAGCAATCAGCCCCAGCATTTT. Residues: CAISEGPSNQPQHF.

This clonotype has just a few counts. V gene TRBV6-2 or TRBV6-3 combines with J gene TRBJ2-3; TRBD2 aligns across 9 bases. CDR3 size: 14 residues. Germline loops: CDR1 MNHEY, CDR2 SVGEGT. V trimming: 6 bases; J trimming: 4 bases; junction bases outside the gene matches: 5. The CDR3 nucleotides are TGTGCCAGCAGAATAGCGGGGGCCGCAGATACGCAGTATTTT. Encoded protein: CASRIAGAADTQYF.

This clonotype was found a few times. The chain recombines TRBV6-1 with TRBJ1-2, with no clear D. CDR1 is MNHNS and CDR2 is SASEGT in the germline V gene. Trimming cost V 4 bases and J 4 bases, with 22 bases left between them. The CDR3 consists of 17 residues. CDR3 sequence: CASSGETNTAVLYGYTF. The CDR3 region has the DNA TGTGCCAGCAGTGGAGAGACGAACACCGCGGTCCTCTATGGCTACACCTTC.

The sample holds many counts of this clonotype. The gene calls are TRBV27 and TRBJ1-1, with D unclear. CDR1 is MNHEY, CDR2 SMNVEV, per germline (reference sequence). Trimming stripped 3 bases from V and 1 base from J, with 9 bases between. This CDR3 has 14 amino acids. The CDR3 reads CASSFTRTNTEAFF. DNA for the CDR3: TGTGCCAGCAGTTTTACGCGGACGAACACTGAAGCTTTCTTT.

This clonotype was seen only a few times. J is TRBJ2-3 and V is TRBV6-2 or TRBV6-3, with D perhaps TRBD2 (5 bases). Trimming removed 4 bases at V and 0 bases at J, with 26 bases between. This CDR3 has 20 residues. Germline CDR1 is MNHEY and CDR2 is SVGEGT. The CDR3 loop reads CASSWRLGGGRHSSTDTQYF. The CDR3 nucleotides are TGTGCCAGCAGTTGGAGGCTAGGCGGAGGACGACACTCTAGCACAGATACGCAGTATTTT.

Ten or more counts support this clonotype. The chain couples TRBV20-1 to TRBJ2-1, with TRBD2 matching over 9 bases. Per the germline V gene, CDR1 is DFQATT and CDR2 is SNEGSKA (reference sequence). The CDR3 is 15 amino acids. The V segment lost 5 bases and the J segment 5 bases; nucleotides outside the gene matches: 10. The CDR3 DNA follows: TGCAGTGCTGGCGGGGCGGGGGGGACCCACAATGAGCAGTTCTTC. This codes for CSAGGAGGTHNEQFF.

This clonotype was recorded a few times. The chain is built from TRBV19 and TRBJ1-6, with D tentatively TRBD1 (6 bases). V was pared by 5 bases and J by 7 bases, with 9 bases between. The germline CDR1 and CDR2 sequences are LNHDA and SQIVND (reference sequence). The CDR3 has 13 residues. DNA of the CDR3: TGTGCCAGTAGTGACAGGAGGAATTCACCCCTCCACTTT. Protein sequence: CASSDRRNSPLHF.

This clonotype was observed many times. The genes are TRBV12-3 or TRBV12-4 and TRBJ2-5; D not resolved. The CDR3 has 14 amino acids. Trimming took off 0 bases at V and 4 bases at J, with 9 bases between the two ends. Here the CDR3 reads CASSLAPVPETQYF. In DNA form, the CDR3 reads TGTGCCAGCAGTTTAGCGCCTGTTCCAGAGACCCAGTACTTC.

The chain employs TRBV10-3 and TRBJ2-4, with 7 bases lining up with TRBD1. Trimming cost V 10 bases and J 6 bases; bases outside gene matches: 15. This CDR3 has 15 residues. CDR1 ENHRY and CDR2 SYGVKD come from the germline V gene. CDR3 sequence reads: CAKKQLSAGGNIQYF. DNA for the CDR3: TGTGCCAAAAAGCAGTTGTCGGCAGGGGGAAACATTCAGTACTTC.

This clonotype came up many times. The J gene is TRBJ1-1, the V gene TRBV18; the match to TRBD1 covers 7 bases. CDR1 KGHSH and CDR2 LQKENI come from the germline V gene. CDR3 size: 14 residues. J gave up 7 bases and V 4 bases, and 9 bases lay outside the gene matches. CDR3: CASSLTGAQGEAFF. CDR3 DNA sequence: TGTGCCAGCTCACTAACAGGGGCGCAGGGTGAAGCTTTCTTT.

Only a few counts were recorded for this clonotype. J is TRBJ2-2 and V is TRBV20-1; possible D gene TRBD1, 6 bases. V was shortened by 0 bases and J by 7 bases, with 12 bases between the two germline ends. This CDR3 has 14 amino acids. Germline loops: CDR1 DFQATT, CDR2 SNEGSKA (reference sequence). This CDR3 reads CSARDPQGNGELFF. The DNA of the CDR3 is TGCAGTGCTAGAGATCCACAGGGAAACGGGGAGCTGTTTTTT.

This clonotype was observed a handful of times. The chain uses TRBV12-3 or TRBV12-4 and TRBJ2-2, with D possibly being TRBD1 (5 bases). V gave up 6 bases and J gave up 1 base, with 12 bases separating them. The CDR3 spans 15 residues. The CDR3 nucleotides read TGTGCCAGCAGCCGATATGACAGGAACACCGGGGAGCTGTTTTTT. Translation gives CASSRYDRNTGELFF.

This clonotype has at least ten counts. This rearrangement joins TRBV5-6 to TRBJ2-1; weak D call: TRBD1 (6 bases). Germline values: CDR1 SGHDT, CDR2 YYEEEE. V lost 2 bases, J lost 8 bases, and 11 bases lay in between. CDR3 length: 13 residues. CDR3: CASSFRGTDEQFF. The CDR3 DNA reads as TGTGCCAGCAGCTTCAGGGGAACCGATGAGCAGTTCTTC.

This clonotype was counted only a few times. The V gene is TRBV7-2, the J gene TRBJ2-5; D uncertain. V lost 2 bases to trimming and J lost 1 base, with 8 bases between them. The CDR3 extends over 14 amino acids. Germline V CDR1 and CDR2: SGHTA, FQGNSA. The CDR3 region is CASSLRSVQETQYF. In nucleotides, the CDR3 is TGTGCCAGCAGCTTACGGTCAGTCCAAGAGACCCAGTACTTC.

This clonotype has ten or more counts. This sequence joins TRBV24-1 and TRBJ1-2; TRBD1 is a possible D gene (6 bases). V was trimmed by 4 bases and J by 5 bases, leaving 13 bases between them. This CDR3 has 14 amino acids. Germline assignment: CDR1 KGHDR and CDR2 SFDVKD. CDR3 in amino acids: CATSDRGQFYGYTF. Written as DNA, the CDR3 is TGTGCCACCAGTGACCGTGGACAGTTTTATGGCTACACCTTC.

In this sample, this clonotype turned up many times. V and J are TRBV5-5 and TRBJ1-4, with D possibly matching TRBD1 (5 bases). This CDR3 is 13 amino acids long. CDR1 and CDR2 from the germline V gene are SGHKS and YYEKEE (reference sequence). Between the trimmed V and J ends, which lost 1 base and 7 bases, there was a span of 8 bases. CDR3 loop: CASSLLGGEKLFF. CDR3 nucleotides: TGTGCCAGCAGCTTGTTGGGGGGTGAAAAACTGTTTTTT. The whole variable domain, filled in from reference TRBV5-5 and TRBJ1-4, reads DAGVTQSPTHLIKTRGQQVTLRCSPISGHKSVSWYQQVLGQGPQFIFQYYEKEERGRGNFPDRFSARQFPNYSSELNVNALLLGDSALYLCASSLLGGEKLFFGSGTQLSVL.

This chain connects TRBV5-1 to TRBJ2-4, with D hard to call. The CDR3 covers 14 residues. Trimming cost V 4 bases and J 0 bases, with 8 bases left between them. Germline V lookup: CDR1 SGHRS, CDR2 YFSETQ. The chain's CDR3 is CASSGALAKNIQYF. The CDR3 nucleotides read TGCGCCAGCAGCGGCGCACTAGCCAAAAACATTCAGTACTTC.